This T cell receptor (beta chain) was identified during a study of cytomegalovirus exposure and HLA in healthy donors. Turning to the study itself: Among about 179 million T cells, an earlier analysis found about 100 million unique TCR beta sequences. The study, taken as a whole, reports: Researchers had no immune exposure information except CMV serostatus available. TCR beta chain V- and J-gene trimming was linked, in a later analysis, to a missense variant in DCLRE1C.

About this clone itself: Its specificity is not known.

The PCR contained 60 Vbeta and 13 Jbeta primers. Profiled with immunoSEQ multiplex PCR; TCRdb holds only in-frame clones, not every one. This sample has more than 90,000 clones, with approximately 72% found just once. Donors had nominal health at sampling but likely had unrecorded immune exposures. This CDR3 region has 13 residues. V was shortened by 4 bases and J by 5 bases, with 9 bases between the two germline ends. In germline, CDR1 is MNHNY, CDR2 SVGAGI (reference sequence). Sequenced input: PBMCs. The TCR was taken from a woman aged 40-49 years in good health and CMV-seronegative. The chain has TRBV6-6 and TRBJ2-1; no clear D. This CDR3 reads CASSFRQNNEQFF. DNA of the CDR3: TGTGCCAGCAGTTTCCGACAAAACAATGAGCAGTTCTTC.